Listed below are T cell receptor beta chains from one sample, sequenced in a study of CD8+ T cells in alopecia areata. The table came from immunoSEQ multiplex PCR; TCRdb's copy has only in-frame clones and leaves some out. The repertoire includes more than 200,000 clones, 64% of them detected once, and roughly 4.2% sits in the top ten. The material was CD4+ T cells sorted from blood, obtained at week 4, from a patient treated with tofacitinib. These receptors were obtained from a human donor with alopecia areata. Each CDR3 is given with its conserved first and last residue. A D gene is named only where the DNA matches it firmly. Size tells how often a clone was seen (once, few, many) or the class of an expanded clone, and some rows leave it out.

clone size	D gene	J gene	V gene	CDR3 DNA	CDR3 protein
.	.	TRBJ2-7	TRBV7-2	TGTGCCAGCAGCGCCTACTACGAGCAGTACTTC	CASSAYYEQYF
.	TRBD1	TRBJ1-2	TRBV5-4	TGTGCCAGCGGGGTATGGGGACAGGGGGCTTATGGCTACACCTTC	CASGVWGQGAYGYTF
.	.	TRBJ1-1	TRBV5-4	TGTGCCAGCAGCTTGGCCCCTACAGGGAGGCGGAACACTGAAGCTTTCTTT	CASSLAPTGRRNTEAFF
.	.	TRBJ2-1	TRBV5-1	TGCGCCAGCAGCTTGGGGGCCCCGGGCTTCTACAATGAGCAGTTCTTC	CASSLGAPGFYNEQFF
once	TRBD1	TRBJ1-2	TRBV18	TGTGCCAGCTCACCACGAACAGGGGTGCGGTATGGCTACACCTTC	CASSPRTGVRYGYTF
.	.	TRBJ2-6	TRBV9	TGTGCCAGCAGCGTGAAGGGTGGGGCCAACGTCCTGACTTTC	CASSVKGGANVLTF
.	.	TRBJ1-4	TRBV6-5	TGTGCCAGCAGTTACGCAAAAAAACTGTTTTTT	CASSYAKKLFF
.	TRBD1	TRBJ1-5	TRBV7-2	TGTGCCAGCAGCCTCAGACAGGGGAATCAGCCCCAGCATTTT	CASSLRQGNQPQHF
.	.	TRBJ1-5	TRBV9	TGTGCCAGCAGCCCCCAAAGGCTCCTCAATCAGCCCCAGCATTTT	CASSPQRLLNQPQHF
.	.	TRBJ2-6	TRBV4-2	TGTGCCAGCAGCCAAGATTTAGGGCTGGCGAGCTCTGGGGCCAACGTCCTGACTTTC	CASSQDLGLASSGANVLTF
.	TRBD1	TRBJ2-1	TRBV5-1	TGCGCCAGCAGCTATCATGTCCGGGACAGGGATCTCAATGAGCAGTTCTTC	CASSYHVRDRDLNEQFF
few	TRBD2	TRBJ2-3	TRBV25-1	TGTGCCAGCAGAGGTAGCGGGGTGAGAGATACGCAGTATTTT	CASRGSGVRDTQYF
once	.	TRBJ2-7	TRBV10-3	TGTGCCATCTCTACCTACGAGCAGTACTTC	CAISTYEQYF
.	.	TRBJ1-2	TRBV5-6	TGTGCCAGCAGCTTGGATGTTGGGTATGGCTACACCTTC	CASSLDVGYGYTF
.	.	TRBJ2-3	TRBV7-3	TGTGCCAGCAGTTTGACAGGGACTAGCACAGATACGCAGTATTTT	CASSLTGTSTDTQYF
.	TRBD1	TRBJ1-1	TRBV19	TGTGCCAGTAGACCCGGGACAGCCTACACTGAAGCTTTCTTT	CASRPGTAYTEAFF
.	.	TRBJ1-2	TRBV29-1	TGCAGCGTTGACGGGCAGGATCAGGATGGCTACACCTTC	CSVDGQDQDGYTF
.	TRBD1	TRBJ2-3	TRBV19	TGTGCCAGTAGTGCACCGGGACAGGGGACAGATACGCAGTATTTT	CASSAPGQGTDTQYF
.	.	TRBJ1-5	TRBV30	TGTGCCTGGAGTGTAGGTGGCAATCAGCCCCAGCATTTT	CAWSVGGNQPQHF
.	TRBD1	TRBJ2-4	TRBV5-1	TGCGCCAGCAGCTTGGTTACCGGGACAGACTTAAACATTCAGTACTTC	CASSLVTGTDLNIQYF
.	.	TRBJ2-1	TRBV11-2	TGTGCCAGCACCAAAGGAGCACCCCCCGGGGATGAGCAGTTCTTC	CASTKGAPPGDEQFF
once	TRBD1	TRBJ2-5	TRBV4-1	TGCGCCAGCAGCCAGGTCGGGACAGCCCAAGAGACCCAGTACTTC	CASSQVGTAQETQYF
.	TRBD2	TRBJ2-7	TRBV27	TGTGCCAGCAGTTTAAGCGGGGGGATCTACGAGCAGTACTTC	CASSLSGGIYEQYF
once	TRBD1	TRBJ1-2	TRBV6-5	TGTGCCAGCAGTTACGGGGCCAGGGGGAGCGATGGCTACACCTTC	CASSYGARGSDGYTF
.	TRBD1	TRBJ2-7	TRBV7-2	TGTGCCAGCAGTCCAAGACAGGGGTCCTACGAGCAGTACTTC	CASSPRQGSYEQYF
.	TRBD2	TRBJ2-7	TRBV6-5	TGTGCCAGCAGCCTAACTAGCGGGGGGGCCTACGAGCAGTACTTC	CASSLTSGGAYEQYF
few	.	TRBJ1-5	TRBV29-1	TGCAGCGTGATGTACGGGGATCAGCCCCAGCATTTT	CSVMYGDQPQHF
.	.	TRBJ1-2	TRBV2	TGTGCCAGCAGTGACGGGGGGTACTATGGCTACACCTTC	CASSDGGYYGYTF
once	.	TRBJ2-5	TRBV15	TGTGCCACCAGCAGGGCCCTTGCCGCCAGTTATGGGGAGACCCAGTACTTC	CATSRALAASYGETQYF
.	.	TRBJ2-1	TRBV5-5	TGTGCCAGCAGCCTACTCGGGGGCGGGTCCTACAATGAGCAGTTCTTC	CASSLLGGGSYNEQFF
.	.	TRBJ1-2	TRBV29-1	TGCAGCGTTGAAGACAGGAGGCTCGGGAGCACCTTC	CSVEDRRLGSTF
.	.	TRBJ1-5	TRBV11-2	TGTGCCAGCAGCTTAGGAACTAGCAATCAGCCCCAGCATTTT	CASSLGTSNQPQHF
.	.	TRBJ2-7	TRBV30	TGTGCCTGGGCCTATTGGGGAGAGCAGTACTTC	CAWAYWGEQYF
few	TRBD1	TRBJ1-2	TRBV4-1	TGCGCCAGCAGCCAAGCCGGGACAGGGGCCGGCTACACCTTC	CASSQAGTGAGYTF
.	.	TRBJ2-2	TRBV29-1	TGCAGCGTTGAAGATCACCTGAGGACCGGGGAGCTGTTTTTT	CSVEDHLRTGELFF
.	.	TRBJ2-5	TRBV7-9	TGTGCCAGCAGCTTATTAGGCCCCCAAGAGACCCAGTACTTC	CASSLLGPQETQYF
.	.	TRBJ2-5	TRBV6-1	TGTGCCAGCAGTCATCTCGACGGCCTCGAAGAGACCCAGTACTTC	CASSHLDGLEETQYF
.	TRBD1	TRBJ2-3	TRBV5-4	TGTGCCAGCAGCTCTAAAACATGGGACAGCAAGAATACGCAGTATTTT	CASSSKTWDSKNTQYF
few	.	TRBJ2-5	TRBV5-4	TGTGCCAGCAGTTCCGGGGGACCGGGACGGGAGACCCAGTACTTC	CASSSGGPGRETQYF
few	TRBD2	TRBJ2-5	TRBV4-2	TGTGCCAGCAGCCAAAGCGGCGGGGGAGCTGTCGAGACCCAGTACTTC	CASSQSGGGAVETQYF
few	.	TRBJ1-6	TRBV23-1	TGCGCCAGCAGACAGGGATATTCACCCCTCCACTTT	CASRQGYSPLHF
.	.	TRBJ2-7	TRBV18	TGTGCCAGCTCAGGGAGTTTCGGGTACGAGCAGTACTTC	CASSGSFGYEQYF
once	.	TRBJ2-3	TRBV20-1	TGCAGTGCCTCTGCAACTGGTACGCAGTATTTT	CSASATGTQYF
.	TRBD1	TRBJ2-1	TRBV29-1	TGCAGCTCCCGGACAGGGGCATCCTACAATGAGCAGTTCTTC	CSSRTGASYNEQFF
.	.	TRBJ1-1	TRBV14	TGTGCCAGCAGCCAAAGTACCTGGACAGCTTTCTTT	CASSQSTWTAFF
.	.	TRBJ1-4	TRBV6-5	TGTGCCAGCAGTTACACTCAGGGGACGAATGAAAAACTGTTTTTT	CASSYTQGTNEKLFF
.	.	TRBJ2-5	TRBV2	TGTGCCAGCAAATGGGGCCAAGAGACCCAGTACTTC	CASKWGQETQYF
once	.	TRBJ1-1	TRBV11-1	TGTGCCAGCACCACAGGGACTGAAGCTTTCTTT	CASTTGTEAFF